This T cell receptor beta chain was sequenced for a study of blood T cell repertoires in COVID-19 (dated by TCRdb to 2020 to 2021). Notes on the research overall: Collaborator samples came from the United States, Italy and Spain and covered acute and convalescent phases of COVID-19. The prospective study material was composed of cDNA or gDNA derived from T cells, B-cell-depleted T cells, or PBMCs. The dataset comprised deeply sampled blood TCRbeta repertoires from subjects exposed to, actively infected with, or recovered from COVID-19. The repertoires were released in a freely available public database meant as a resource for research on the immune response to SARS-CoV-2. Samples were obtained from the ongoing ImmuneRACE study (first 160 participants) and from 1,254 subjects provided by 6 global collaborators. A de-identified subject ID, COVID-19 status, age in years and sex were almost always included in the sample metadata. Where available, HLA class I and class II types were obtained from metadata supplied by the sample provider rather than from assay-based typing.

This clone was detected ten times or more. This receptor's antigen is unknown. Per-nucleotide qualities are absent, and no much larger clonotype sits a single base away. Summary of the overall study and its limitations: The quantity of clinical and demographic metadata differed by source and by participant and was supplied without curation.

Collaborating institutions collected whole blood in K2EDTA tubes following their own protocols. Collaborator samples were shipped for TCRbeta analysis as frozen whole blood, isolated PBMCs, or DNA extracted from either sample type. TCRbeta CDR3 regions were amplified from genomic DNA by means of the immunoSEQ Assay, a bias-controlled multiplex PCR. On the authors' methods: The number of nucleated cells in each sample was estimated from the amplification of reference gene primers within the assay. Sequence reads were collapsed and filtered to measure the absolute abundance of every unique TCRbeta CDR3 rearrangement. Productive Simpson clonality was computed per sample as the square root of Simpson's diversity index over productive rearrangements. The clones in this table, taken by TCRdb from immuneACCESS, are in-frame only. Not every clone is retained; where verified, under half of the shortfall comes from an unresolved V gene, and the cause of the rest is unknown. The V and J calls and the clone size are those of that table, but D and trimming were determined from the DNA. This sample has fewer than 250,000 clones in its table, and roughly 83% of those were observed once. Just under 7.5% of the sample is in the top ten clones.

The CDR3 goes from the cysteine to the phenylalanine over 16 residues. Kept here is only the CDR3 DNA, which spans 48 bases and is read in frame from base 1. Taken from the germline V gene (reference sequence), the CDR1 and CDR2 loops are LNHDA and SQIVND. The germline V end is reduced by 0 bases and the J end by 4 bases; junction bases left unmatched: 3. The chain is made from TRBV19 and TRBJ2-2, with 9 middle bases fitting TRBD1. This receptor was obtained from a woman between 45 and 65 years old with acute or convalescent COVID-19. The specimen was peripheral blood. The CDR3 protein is CASSIDDRGFTGELFF. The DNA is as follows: TGTGCCAGTAGTATAGATGACAGGGGGTTCACCGGGGAGCTGTTTTTT.